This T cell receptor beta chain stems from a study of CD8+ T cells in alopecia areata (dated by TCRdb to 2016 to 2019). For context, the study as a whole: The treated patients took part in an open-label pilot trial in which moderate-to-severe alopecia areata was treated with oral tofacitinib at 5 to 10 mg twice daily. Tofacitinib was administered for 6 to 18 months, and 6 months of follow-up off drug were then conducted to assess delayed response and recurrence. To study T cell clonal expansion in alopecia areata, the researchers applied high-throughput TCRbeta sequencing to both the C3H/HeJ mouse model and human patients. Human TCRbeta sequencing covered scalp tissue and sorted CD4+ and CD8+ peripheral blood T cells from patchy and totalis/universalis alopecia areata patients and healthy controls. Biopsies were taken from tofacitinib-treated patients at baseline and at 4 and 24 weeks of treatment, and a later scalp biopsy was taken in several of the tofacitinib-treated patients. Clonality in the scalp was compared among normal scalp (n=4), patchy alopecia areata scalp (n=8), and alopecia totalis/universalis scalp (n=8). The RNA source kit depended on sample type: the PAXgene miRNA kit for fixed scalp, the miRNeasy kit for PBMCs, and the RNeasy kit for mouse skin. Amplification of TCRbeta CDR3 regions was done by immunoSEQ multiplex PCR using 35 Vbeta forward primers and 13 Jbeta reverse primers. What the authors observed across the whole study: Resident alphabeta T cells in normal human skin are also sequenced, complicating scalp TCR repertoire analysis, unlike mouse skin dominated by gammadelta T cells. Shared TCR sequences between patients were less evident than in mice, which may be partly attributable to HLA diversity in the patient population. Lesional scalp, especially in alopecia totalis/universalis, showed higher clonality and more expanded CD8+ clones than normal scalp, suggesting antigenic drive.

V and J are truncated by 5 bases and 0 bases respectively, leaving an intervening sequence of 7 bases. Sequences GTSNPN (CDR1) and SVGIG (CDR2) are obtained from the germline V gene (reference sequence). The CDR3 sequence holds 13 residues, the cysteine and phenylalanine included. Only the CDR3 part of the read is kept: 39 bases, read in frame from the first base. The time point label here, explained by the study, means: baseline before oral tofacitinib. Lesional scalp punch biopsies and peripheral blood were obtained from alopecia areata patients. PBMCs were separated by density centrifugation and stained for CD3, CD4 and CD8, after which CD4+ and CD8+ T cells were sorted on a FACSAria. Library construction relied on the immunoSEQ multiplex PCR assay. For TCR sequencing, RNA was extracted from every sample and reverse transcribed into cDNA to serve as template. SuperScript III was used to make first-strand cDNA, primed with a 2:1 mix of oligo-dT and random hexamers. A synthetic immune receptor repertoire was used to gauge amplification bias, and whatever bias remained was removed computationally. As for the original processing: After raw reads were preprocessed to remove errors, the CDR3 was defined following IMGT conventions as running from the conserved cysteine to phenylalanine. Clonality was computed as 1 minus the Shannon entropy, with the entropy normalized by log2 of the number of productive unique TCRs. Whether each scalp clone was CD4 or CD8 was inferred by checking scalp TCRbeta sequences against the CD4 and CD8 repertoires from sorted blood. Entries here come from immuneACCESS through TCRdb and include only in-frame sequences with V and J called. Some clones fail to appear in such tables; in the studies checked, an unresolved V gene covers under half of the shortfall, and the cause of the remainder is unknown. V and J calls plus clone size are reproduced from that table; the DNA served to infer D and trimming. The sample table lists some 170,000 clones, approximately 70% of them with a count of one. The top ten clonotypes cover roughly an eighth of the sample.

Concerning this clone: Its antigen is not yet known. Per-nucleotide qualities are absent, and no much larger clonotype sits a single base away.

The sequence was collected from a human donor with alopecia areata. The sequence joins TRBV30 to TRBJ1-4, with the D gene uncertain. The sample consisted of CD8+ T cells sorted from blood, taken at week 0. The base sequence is TGTGCCTGGGGCACCGCAACTAATGAAAAACTGTTTTTT. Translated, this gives CAWGTATNEKLFF.